Listed below are T cell receptor beta chains from one sample, sequenced in a study of T cells in localized non-small cell lung cancer. Measured with immunoSEQ multiplex PCR; TCRdb has only the in-frame clones, and not every one. This sample yields about 59,000 clones, of which 90% are seen a single time; 1.5% to 2% belongs to the top ten. The source material was peripheral blood, sampled before any cancer treatment. The receptors come from a woman between 35 and 70 years old with stage I lung adenocarcinoma. CDR3s include the opening cysteine and the closing phenylalanine or tryptophan. The D gene is left open where the match is weak. Size tells how often a clone was seen (once, few, many) or the class of an expanded clone, and some rows leave it out.

size	D	V	J	CDR3	DNA
.	.	TRBV6-1	TRBJ2-7	CASSDGYEQYF	TGTGCCAGCAGTGACGGGTACGAGCAGTACTTC
.	.	TRBV27	TRBJ2-1	CASSSTGFSYNEQFF	TGTGCCAGCAGTTCCACTGGATTTTCCTACAATGAGCAGTTCTTC
once	.	TRBV28	TRBJ1-1	CASYRAMNTEAFF	TGTGCCAGTTACAGGGCGATGAACACTGAAGCTTTCTTT
once	TRBD2	TRBV7-2	TRBJ2-1	CASTRIAGARDEQFF	TGTGCCAGCACTCGAATAGCGGGAGCGCGGGATGAGCAGTTCTTC
.	.	TRBV6-5	TRBJ2-3	CASSYHGGRSTDTQYF	TGTGCCAGCAGTTATCACGGCGGCCGAAGCACAGATACGCAGTATTTT
.	.	TRBV27	TRBJ1-2	CASSPQRGAGGYTF	TGTGCCAGCAGTCCGCAAAGGGGGGCGGGCGGCTACACCTTC
.	TRBD2	TRBV11-3	TRBJ2-1	CASSLGLAGSSLGYNEQFF	TGTGCCAGCAGCTTAGGACTAGCGGGATCAAGTTTAGGCTACAATGAGCAGTTCTTC
.	TRBD1	TRBV15	TRBJ1-1	CATSRGQMNTEAFF	TGTGCCACCAGCCGGGGACAGATGAACACTGAAGCTTTCTTT
.	TRBD1	TRBV7-2	TRBJ1-4	CASSAGQGAMEKLFF	TGTGCCAGCAGCGCGGGACAGGGGGCGATGGAAAAACTGTTTTTT
.	TRBD1	TRBV5-5	TRBJ1-3	CASGLGQASGNTIYF	TGTGCCAGCGGACTCGGACAGGCCTCTGGAAACACCATATATTTT
.	.	TRBV6-5	TRBJ1-2	CASSIGGGADGYTF	TGTGCCAGCAGCATCGGGGGGGGCGCAGATGGCTACACCTTC
.	TRBD2	TRBV28	TRBJ2-7	CASRATSGSEPFHEQYF	TGTGCCAGCAGAGCAACTAGCGGGAGTGAACCCTTTCACGAGCAGTACTTC
.	.	TRBV5-5	TRBJ1-5	CASSLGQLSNQPQHF	TGTGCCAGCAGCTTGGGGCAGCTAAGCAATCAGCCCCAGCATTTT
.	.	TRBV11-1	TRBJ1-4	CASSFTDSGNEKLFF	TGTGCCAGCAGCTTCACCGACAGCGGTAATGAAAAACTGTTTTTT
.	TRBD1	TRBV6-5	TRBJ1-1	CASSLQGSTEAFF	TGTGCCAGCAGTCTACAGGGGTCCACTGAAGCTTTCTTT
.	TRBD2	TRBV9	TRBJ2-3	CASSARPGGPTDTQYF	TGTGCCAGCAGCGCCAGACCGGGAGGACCCACAGATACGCAGTATTTT
.	.	TRBV11-2	TRBJ2-7	CASSPLSASYEQYF	TGTGCCAGCAGCCCTCTTTCAGCATCCTACGAGCAGTACTTC
.	.	TRBV7-3	TRBJ2-2	CASSLVGFETGELFF	TGTGCCAGCAGCTTAGTAGGGTTTGAAACCGGGGAGCTGTTTTTT
.	.	TRBV28	TRBJ2-7	CASSPTGRLYEQYF	TGTGCCAGCAGCCCTACAGGGCGACTCTACGAGCAGTACTTC
.	.	TRBV6-6	TRBJ1-1	CASSYSTVEAFF	TGTGCCAGCAGTTACTCAACGGTAGAAGCTTTCTTT
few	TRBD1	TRBV28	TRBJ1-2	CASSLGDRGPSDYGYTF	TGTGCCAGCAGTTTAGGGGACAGGGGCCCTTCTGACTATGGCTACACCTTC
.	.	TRBV5-5	TRBJ2-2	CASSLLGGAGTGELFF	TGTGCCAGCAGCTTACTAGGGGGGGCTGGCACCGGGGAGCTGTTTTTT
once	.	TRBV28	TRBJ2-7	CASSLTGKGSYEQYF	TGTGCCAGCAGTTTAACGGGGAAAGGATCCTACGAGCAGTACTTC
.	TRBD1	TRBV6-5	TRBJ1-1	CASSYSSPGQGAEAFF	TGTGCCAGCAGTTACTCCTCTCCGGGACAGGGGGCTGAAGCTTTCTTT
.	.	TRBV7-9	TRBJ2-3	CAIRGGEADTQYF	TGTGCCATACGCGGGGGCGAGGCAGATACGCAGTATTTT
.	TRBD1	TRBV30	TRBJ2-2	CAWAQGAFSGELFF	TGTGCCTGGGCCCAGGGGGCATTCAGCGGGGAGCTGTTTTTT
.	.	TRBV19	TRBJ2-1	CASSIGPYRGYNEQFF	TGTGCCAGTAGTATCGGACCATACCGGGGTTACAATGAGCAGTTCTTC
.	TRBD1	TRBV10-3	TRBJ1-2	CAIHPDDRGNYGYTF	TGTGCCATCCACCCGGACGACAGGGGAAACTATGGCTACACCTTC
.	.	TRBV7-9	TRBJ2-5	CASSFAEQETQYF	TGTGCCAGCAGCTTCGCAGAACAAGAGACCCAGTACTTC
.	.	TRBV5-1	TRBJ1-2	CASSLAGLAGGGYTF	TGCGCCAGCAGCTTGGCCGGGCTCGCAGGTGGGGGCTACACCTTC
.	.	TRBV7-9	TRBJ1-1	CASSLAFINTEAFF	TGTGCCAGCAGCTTAGCTTTCATCAACACTGAAGCTTTCTTT
.	TRBD2	TRBV7-9	TRBJ2-7	CASSLEVAGSYEQYF	TGTGCCAGCAGCTTAGAGGTAGCGGGGAGCTACGAGCAGTACTTC
.	.	TRBV11-1	TRBJ2-3	CASSFGGSTDTQYF	TGTGCCAGCAGCTTCGGGGGTAGCACAGATACGCAGTATTTT
.	.	TRBV30	TRBJ1-4	CALEEREFNEKLFF	TGTGCCCTAGAGGAACGGGAGTTTAATGAAAAACTGTTTTTT
.	.	TRBV6-5	TRBJ1-3	CASRQGRSGNTIYF	TGTGCCAGCAGACAGGGACGCTCTGGAAACACCATATATTTT
.	.	TRBV29-1	TRBJ2-3	CSAATDTQYF	TGCAGCGCCGCTACCGATACGCAGTATTTT
.	.	TRBV9	TRBJ2-7	CASSPRLRDSYEQYF	TGTGCCAGCAGCCCCCGTTTACGGGACTCTTACGAGCAGTACTTC
once	TRBD1	TRBV9	TRBJ2-3	CASSQRGQGTDTQYF	TGTGCCAGCAGCCAGAGGGGACAGGGGACAGATACGCAGTATTTT